Presented here are 29 T cell receptor beta chains from one specimen sequenced in a study of blood T cell repertoires in COVID-19. Libraries were prepared by immunoSEQ multiplex PCR; TCRdb keeps only in-frame clonotypes and omits some of them. The data contain around 60,000 clones, approximately 80% of them singletons. The specimen was peripheral blood. The receptors originated from an elderly man with acute or convalescent COVID-19.

The chain links TRBV5-1 to TRBJ2-1, with D possibly being TRBD1 (5 bases). With 5 bases removed from V and 2 bases from J, the gap between germline ends came to 11 bases. CDR1 is SGHRS and CDR2 is YFSETQ in the germline V gene. This CDR3 has 14 residues. CDR3: CASSLTVAYNEQFF. CDR3 nucleotide sequence: TGCGCCAGCAGTTTGACAGTAGCCTACAATGAGCAGTTCTTC. Full variable domain (remainder filled in from reference TRBV5-1 and TRBJ2-1): KAGVTQTPRYLIKTRGQQVTLSCSPISGHRSVSWYQQTPGQGLQFLFEYFSETQRNKGNFPGRFSGRQFSNSRSEMNVSTLELGDSALYLCASSLTVAYNEQFFGPGTRLTVL.

This clone was found once. The J gene is TRBJ2-5, the V gene TRBV19; D remains ambiguous. This CDR3 comprises 15 residues. CDR1 is LNHDA, CDR2 SQIVND, per germline (reference sequence). The ends were cut back, 5 bases at V and 5 bases at J, with 18 bases in the middle. The CDR3 loop reads CASSATKRFVETQYF. CDR3 coding DNA: TGTGCCAGTAGTGCCACTAAACGGTTTGTGGAGACCCAGTACTTC.

Notes on this clone: The junction departs from germline at one end; a sequencing error may be responsible. Other DNA sequences in this sample translate to the same CDR3. The V call is TRBV7-6, the J call TRBJ2-2, with 7 bases matching TRBD2. The CDR3 has 15 amino acids. Germline V gene data show CDR1 as SGHVS and CDR2 as FNYEAQ. CDR3 DNA sequence: TGTGCTAGCAGCTTGCTAGCGGAATCCACCGGGGAGCTGTTTTTT. Translating it yields CASSLLAESTGELFF.

The CDR3 DNA sequence: TGTGCCAGCAGCTCGAAGACTAGCGGGAACCAAGAGACCCAGTACTTC. Protein sequence: CASSSKTSGNQETQYF. The V call is TRBV5-6, the J call TRBJ2-5; 11 nucleotides align to TRBD2. The V and J ends lost 3 bases and 0 bases, in that order; junction bases with no gene match: 4. CDR3 length: 16 amino acids. Germline CDR1 SGHDT, CDR2 YYEEEE.

This chain's CDR3 is CASSFGVTQYF. The CDR3 DNA follows: TGTGCCAGCAGCTTCGGTGTTACGCAGTATTTT. The V gene is TRBV7-2, the J gene TRBJ2-3; D ambiguous. CDR3 length: 11 residues. CDR1 is SGHTA, CDR2 FQGNSA, per germline. Trimming shortened V by 3 bases and J by 8 bases, and 6 bases separated the two germline ends.

This clone was seen a handful of times. The genes are TRBV5-6 and TRBJ1-2; no clear D gene. Germline lookup yields CDR1 SGHDT and CDR2 YYEEEE. The CDR3 extends over 15 amino acids. Trimming left V 0 bases short and J 7 bases short, with 16 bases between. Here the CDR3 reads CASSLEVGRAGGYTF. The CDR3 DNA reads TGTGCCAGCAGCTTGGAGGTCGGGAGGGCTGGTGGCTACACCTTC.

The chain is built from TRBV18 and TRBJ2-2; D not resolved. The germline gives CDR1 KGHSH, CDR2 LQKENI. Trimming cost V 3 bases and J 7 bases, with 12 bases left between them. There are 14 residues in the CDR3. CDR3 DNA: TGTGCCAGCTCACCGACATCCGGCAACGGGGAGCTGTTTTTT. Protein product: CASSPTSGNGELFF.

The chain recombines TRBV15 with TRBJ2-3; a possible D gene is TRBD2 (6 bases). Germline V gives CDR1 LNHNV, CDR2 YYDKDF (reference sequence). This CDR3 spans 17 amino acids. V dropped 3 bases and J dropped 1 base, with 17 bases sitting between them. For the CDR3, the DNA is TGTGCCACCAGCAGCACACGACGGGACTGGGGCACAGATACGCAGTATTTT. Translation gives CATSSTRRDWGTDTQYF.

The chain carries TRBV27 and TRBJ1-1; TRBD1 is a possible D gene (6 bases). This CDR3 has 13 residues. V was trimmed by 2 bases and J by 11 bases, leaving 15 bases between them. CDR1 is MNHEY, CDR2 SMNVEV, per germline (reference sequence). The CDR3 DNA sequence: TGTGCCAGCAGTTTAAACAGGGCTACGCGGGCTTTCTTT. Protein sequence: CASSLNRATRAFF.

The chain joins TRBV6-2 or TRBV6-3 to TRBJ2-2, with 8 bases lining up with TRBD2. J was trimmed by 0 bases and V by 5 bases; bases with no gene match: 5. CDR3 size: 16 residues. Germline V gene sequence: CDR1 MNHEY, CDR2 SVGEGT. The CDR3 here is CASSISGGTNTGELFF. CDR3 coding DNA: TGTGCCAGCAGTATAAGCGGGGGAACGAACACCGGGGAGCTGTTTTTT.

This chain joins TRBV18 and TRBJ1-3, with a tentative D call TRBD1 (6 bases). The CDR3 runs to 16 residues. V lost 0 bases and J 4 bases, leaving 13 bases between the germline ends. CDR1 is KGHSH and CDR2 is LQKENI in the germline V gene. CDR3 in DNA: TGTGCCAGCTCACCACCAAACAGGGTGGACGGAAACACCATATATTTT. Protein: CASSPPNRVDGNTIYF.

V and J are TRBV5-6 and TRBJ1-5, with a weak D call TRBD1 (5 bases). There are 15 residues in the CDR3. Germline V lookup: CDR1 SGHDT, CDR2 YYEEEE. V was cut by 0 bases and J by 5 bases, with 12 bases left in between. The CDR3 sequence is CASSLGGGADQPQHF. CDR3 bases: TGTGCCAGCAGCTTGGGCGGGGGTGCGGATCAGCCCCAGCATTTT.

V usage is TRBV5-1 and J usage is TRBJ2-7, with TRBD1 matching 9 bases. Per the germline V gene, CDR1 is SGHRS and CDR2 is YFSETQ. The CDR3 is made up of 14 amino acids. J was trimmed by 5 bases and V by 5 bases; bases with no gene match: 8. The CDR3 DNA follows: TGCGCCAGCAGGACCGGGACAGGGAAGAACGAGCAGTACTTC. It encodes CASRTGTGKNEQYF.

The chain combines TRBV19 with TRBJ2-7; possible D gene TRBD1, 7 bases. The CDR3 is made up of 16 amino acids. V was trimmed by 1 base and J by 3 bases, leaving 16 bases between them. The germline gives CDR1 LNHDA, CDR2 SQIVND (reference sequence). The CDR3: CASSIVFDREDYEQYF. The DNA for the CDR3 is TGTGCCAGTAGTATAGTTTTCGACAGGGAGGACTACGAGCAGTACTTC. The full variable domain, with the rest looked up from reference TRBV19 and TRBJ2-7, is DGGITQSPKYLFRKEGQNVTLSCEQNLNHDAMYWYRQDPGQGLRLIYYSQIVNDFQKGDIAEGYSVSREKKESFPLTVTSAQKNPTAFYLCASSIVFDREDYEQYFGPGTRLTVT.

The chain is built from TRBV21-1 and TRBJ2-1; TRBD2, as called in the table, went unchecked against the DNA. TRBV21-1 is given as a pseudogene. This CDR3 spans 21 amino acids. The CDR3 loop is CASSKEWGGRKRASSYNEQFF. As DNA, the CDR3 is TGTGCCAGCAGCAAAGAATGGGGGGGGAGGAAGCGGGCCAGCTCCTACAATGAGCAGTTCTTC.

This chain links TRBV2 with TRBJ2-1; TRBD2 matches at 13 bases. Trimming cost V 6 bases and J 3 bases; bases outside gene matches: 5. The germline V gene encodes CDR1 SNHLY and CDR2 FYNNEI. The CDR3 extends over 16 amino acids. CDR3 coding DNA: TGTGCCAGCAGGGCGACTAGCGGGGGGCTCTACAATGAGCAGTTCTTC. Amino acid sequence: CASRATSGGLYNEQFF.

The chain couples TRBV11-2 to TRBJ1-1; D might be TRBD1 (5 bases). V gave up 2 bases and J gave up 4 bases, with 14 bases separating them. Per germline, CDR1 SGHAT and CDR2 FQNNGV. The CDR3 loop spans 15 amino acids. The CDR3 DNA follows: TGTGCCAGCAGCTTACGCCTAACAGGCTCCACTGAAGCTTTCTTT. It codes for CASSLRLTGSTEAFF.

The chain combines TRBV2 with TRBJ1-6; maybe TRBD1 (5 bases). With 5 bases removed from V and 9 bases from J, the gap between germline ends came to 14 bases. Per germline, CDR1 SNHLY and CDR2 FYNNEI. The CDR3 has 14 residues. CDR3 loop: CASSLFREGSPLHF. As DNA, the CDR3 is TGTGCCAGCAGTTTGTTCAGGGAGGGTTCACCCCTCCACTTT.

The chain is built from TRBV11-2 and TRBJ2-5; D is perhaps TRBD2 (7 bases). Between the trimmed V and J ends, which lost 4 bases and 4 bases, there was a span of 19 bases. The CDR3 is 16 amino acids. Germline CDR1 and CDR2: SGHAT and FQNNGV. The CDR3 nucleotides read TGTGCCAGCAGCTACACCCTTCTAGGGGGGGTAGAGACCCAGTACTTC. It specifies CASSYTLLGGVETQYF.

J is TRBJ2-5 and V is TRBV2; 10 bases match TRBD2. The CDR3 extends over 15 amino acids. Germline CDR1 is SNHLY and CDR2 is FYNNEI. J was trimmed by 2 bases and V by 2 bases; bases with no gene match: 2. The CDR3 spells CASSELAGAQETQYF. DNA for the CDR3: TGTGCCAGCAGTGAACTAGCGGGGGCACAAGAGACCCAGTACTTC.

V usage is TRBV6-5 and J usage is TRBJ2-3; TRBD1 is a possible D gene (5 bases). The germline V and J ends were trimmed by 0 bases and 4 bases, with 11 bases remaining between them. Germline V gene data show CDR1 as MNHEY and CDR2 as SVGAGI. CDR3 size: 15 residues. The CDR3 region is CASSYSPQGADTQYF. The CDR3 region has the DNA TGTGCCAGCAGTTACTCCCCCCAGGGCGCAGATACGCAGTATTTT.

This clone has a single count. The CDR3 nucleotides read TGCGCCAGCAGCTTGGCGGCGGGGGCGGAAGAGCAGTACTTC. This gives the protein CASSLAAGAEEQYF. This chain joins TRBV5-1 and TRBJ2-7, with a weak D call TRBD2 (7 bases). Germline assignment: CDR1 SGHRS and CDR2 YFSETQ. CDR3 size: 14 residues. V lost 0 bases to trimming and J lost 7 bases, with 14 bases between them.

This clone was recorded once. The CDR3: CASSTGVANSPLHF. DNA for the CDR3: TGTGCCAGCAGTACAGGGGTGGCCAATTCACCCCTCCACTTT. This chain links TRBV7-3 with TRBJ1-6; TRBD1 matches 7 bases. Germline-derived CDR1 and CDR2 are SGHTA and FQGTGA. With V trimmed by 6 bases and J by 7 bases, 6 bases remained unmatched. CDR3 length equals 14 residues.

The V call is TRBV5-8, the J call TRBJ2-2, with D perhaps TRBD1 (6 bases). Germline V lookup: CDR1 SGHTS, CDR2 YDEGEE. The length of the CDR3 is 13 residues. Trimming pared 4 bases from V and 7 bases from J, leaving 11 bases between. This CDR3 reads CASSSGQYGELFF. The CDR3 DNA reads as TGTGCCAGCAGCAGCGGACAGTACGGGGAGCTGTTTTTT.

The CDR3 is CASKAIQGDYGYTF. The DNA for the CDR3 is TGTGCCAGTAAAGCTATACAGGGGGACTATGGCTACACCTTC. The V and J genes are TRBV6-5 and TRBJ1-2, with TRBD1 matching over 8 bases. Germline loops: CDR1 MNHEY, CDR2 SVGAGI. The CDR3 consists of 14 residues. V gave up 9 bases and J gave up 3 bases; unmatched junction bases: 9.

The chain uses TRBV19 and TRBJ2-2; 10 nucleotides align to TRBD1. The V and J ends lost 6 bases and 4 bases, in that order; junction bases with no gene match: 5. The CDR3 is 15 amino acids. The V gene's germline CDR1 is LNHDA and CDR2 SQIVND (reference sequence). The CDR3 DNA reads as TGTGCCAGTAGGACAGGGGGCTCCTCCACCGGGGAGCTGTTTTTT. Translated, it gives CASRTGGSSTGELFF.

This chain uses TRBV7-8 with TRBJ1-5, with 9 bases lining up with TRBD1. This CDR3 is built from 13 residues. Germline loops: CDR1 SGHVS, CDR2 FQNEAQ. The CDR3 is CASGTGIDQPQHF. DNA for the CDR3: TGTGCGTCCGGGACAGGGATAGATCAGCCCCAGCATTTT.

This chain connects TRBV28 to TRBJ1-2; TRBD1 agrees at 11 bases. CDR1 is MDHEN and CDR2 is SYDVKM in the germline V gene. The CDR3 consists of 16 residues. V was clipped by 2 bases and J by 5 bases; unmatched bases: 7. CDR3 sequence: CASSLEGQGGRYGYTF. The CDR3 bases are TGTGCCAGCAGTTTAGAGGGACAGGGGGGTAGGTATGGCTACACCTTC.

This clone occurred once. This chain uses TRBV5-8 with TRBJ1-5; 7 bases are a match to TRBD1. V gave up 1 base and J gave up 8 bases; unmatched junction bases: 9. From germline, CDR1 is SGHTS and CDR2 YDEGEE. The CDR3 is 15 residues long. The CDR3: CASSLTGAGAKPQHF. CDR3 nucleotides: TGTGCCAGCAGCTTGACAGGGGCCGGGGCCAAGCCCCAGCATTTT.